The clone carrying this T cell receptor (beta chain) has more than one count but fewer than ten. MiXCR was run by TCRdb on the RT-PCR reads, yielding one entry per CDR3 protein. The sample holds about 700,000 distinct CDR3 sequences; around 14% are singletons and the top ten take roughly 3.9%. Germline CDR1 reads LGHDT; CDR2 reads YNNKEL (reference sequence). The CDR3 totals 13 residues. V gave up 0 bases and J gave up 9 bases, with 6 bases separating them. The chain uses TRBV3-1 and TRBJ1-6, with unresolved D. This sequence originates from a female donor in good health, serving as a healthy control. Sequenced material: memory CD4+ T cells from blood. CDR3 sequence: CASSQDQSSPLHF. DNA for the CDR3: TGTGCCAGCAGCCAAGATCAGAGTTCACCCCTCCACTTT.